Listed below are T cell receptor beta chains from one sample, sequenced in a study of CD8 T cells in ankylosing spondylitis. TCRdb reprocessed the 5' RACE reads with MiXCR, giving one entry per CDR3 protein. This sample has approximately 250,000 distinct CDR3 sequences; 32% occur once, and the top ten carry around 4.2%. The material sequenced was blood, either unsorted or a sorted T cell fraction (not recorded which). The receptor source for this set is a male donor with ankylosing spondylitis or in good health (not recorded which). The CDR3 runs from the conserved cysteine through the conserved F or W. The order of the fields is J gene, V gene, clone size, D gene, CDR3 protein, CDR3 DNA. D genes are given only for firm matches. Clone size is stated in some rows and not others, as once, few, many or a class when expanded.

J: TRBJ2-7
V: TRBV12-3/TRBV12-4
size: -
D: -
CDR3: CASSLAQRVRYEQYF
DNA: TGTGCCAGCAGTTTAGCGCAGAGGGTCCGTTACGAGCAGTACTTC

J: TRBJ1-5
V: TRBV25-1
size: -
D: -
CDR3: CASSDPDSPKKHF
DNA: TGTGCCAGCAGTGACCCGGACAGTCCAAAAAAGCATTTT

J: TRBJ2-3
V: TRBV7-2
size: -
D: -
CDR3: CASSFSRVDPTDTQYF
DNA: TGTGCCAGCAGCTTTAGCAGGGTCGATCCCACAGATACGCAGTATTTT

J: TRBJ2-7
V: TRBV29-1
size: many
D: -
CDR3: CSAWTEVYEQYF
DNA: TGCAGCGCCTGGACAGAGGTATACGAGCAGTACTTC

J: TRBJ2-1
V: TRBV4-2
size: -
D: TRBD2
CDR3: CASSPKGAGGPYSYNEQFF
DNA: TGTGCCAGCAGCCCCAAGGGGGCGGGGGGGCCGTACTCCTACAATGAGCAGTTCTTC

J: TRBJ1-1
V: TRBV7-6
size: -
D: -
CDR3: CASSLVGDGTEAFF
DNA: TGTGCCAGCAGCTTAGTCGGTGACGGCACTGAAGCTTTCTTT

J: TRBJ2-1
V: TRBV10-3
size: few
D: TRBD1
CDR3: CAISPDRVSWNEQFF
DNA: TGTGCCATCAGTCCGGACAGGGTGTCTTGGAATGAGCAGTTCTTC

J: TRBJ2-1
V: TRBV20-1
size: -
D: TRBD2
CDR3: CSARPSGGLVGYEQFF
DNA: TGCAGTGCTAGGCCTAGCGGGGGGCTCGTAGGCTATGAGCAGTTCTTC

J: TRBJ2-5
V: TRBV20-1
size: few
D: TRBD2
CDR3: CSASPGTSGETQYF
DNA: TGCAGTGCTAGTCCCGGGACTAGCGGGGAGACCCAGTACTTC

J: TRBJ2-7
V: TRBV29-1
size: few
D: -
CDR3: CSRGQGRCYEQYF
DNA: TGCAGTAGGGGGCAGGGGAGGTGCTACGAGCAGTACTTC

J: TRBJ2-3
V: TRBV5-5
size: few
D: -
CDR3: CASNPHPRVSAPDTQYF
DNA: TGTGCCAGCAATCCCCACCCCCGTGTGTCCGCCCCAGATACGCAGTATTTT

J: TRBJ1-1
V: TRBV12-3/TRBV12-4
size: -
D: -
CDR3: CASSFGGKTEAFF
DNA: TGTGCCAGCAGTTTCGGTGGGAAGACTGAAGCTTTCTTT

J: TRBJ1-4
V: TRBV10-3
size: -
D: TRBD1
CDR3: CAISGTGGSDEKLFF
DNA: TGTGCCATCAGTGGGACAGGGGGCTCGGATGAAAAACTGTTTTTT

J: TRBJ1-5
V: TRBV10-3
size: -
D: -
CDR3: CAISGVDQPQHF
DNA: TGTGCCATCAGTGGGGTGGATCAGCCCCAGCATTTT

J: TRBJ2-3
V: TRBV15
size: -
D: -
CDR3: CATRGALSPDTQYF
DNA: TGTGCCACCAGGGGGGCACTTTCACCAGATACGCAGTATTTT

J: TRBJ1-6
V: TRBV5-1
size: -
D: -
CDR3: CASRPSRSNSPLHF
DNA: TGCGCCAGCAGGCCGTCCCGAAGCAATTCACCCCTCCACTTT

J: TRBJ2-1
V: TRBV5-1
size: few
D: -
CDR3: CASSSGQGNNEQFF
DNA: TGCGCCAGCAGCTCGGGGCAGGGTAACAATGAGCAGTTCTTC

J: TRBJ1-5
V: TRBV20-1
size: few
D: -
CDR3: CCAILRGQGLGNQPQHF
DNA: TGCTGTGCTATTCTTCGCGGCCAGGGGTTGGGCAATCAGCCCCAGCATTTT

J: TRBJ2-1
V: TRBV5-1
size: few
D: -
CDR3: CASSTGPYNEQFF
DNA: TGCGCCAGCAGCACCGGACCGTACAATGAGCAGTTCTTC

J: TRBJ2-7
V: TRBV4-2
size: -
D: TRBD2
CDR3: CASSSPGLAGGKYEQYF
DNA: TGTGCCAGCAGCTCCCCGGGACTAGCGGGGGGGAAATACGAGCAGTACTTC

J: TRBJ1-3
V: TRBV6-1
size: -
D: -
CDR3: CASSQPSWEGLPGNTIYF
DNA: TGTGCCAGCAGTCAACCTAGTTGGGAAGGATTACCTGGAAACACCATATATTTT

J: TRBJ2-3
V: TRBV29-1
size: -
D: -
CDR3: CSVEDRGADTQYF
DNA: TGCAGCGTTGAAGATAGGGGGGCAGATACGCAGTATTTT

J: TRBJ2-1
V: TRBV5-5
size: -
D: -
CDR3: CASSGGPTYNEQFF
DNA: TGTGCCAGCAGCGGGGGACCCACCTACAATGAGCAGTTCTTC

J: TRBJ2-2
V: TRBV7-3
size: -
D: -
CDR3: CASSLIEGLNTGELFF
DNA: TGTGCCAGCAGCTTAATAGAAGGGCTCAACACCGGGGAGCTGTTTTTT

J: TRBJ2-5
V: TRBV12-3/TRBV12-4
size: few
D: -
CDR3: CASSNPEETQYF
DNA: TGTGCCAGCAGCAACCCAGAAGAGACCCAGTACTTC

J: TRBJ2-1
V: TRBV5-6
size: -
D: -
CDR3: CASSLVGKFSYNEQFF
DNA: TGTGCCAGCAGCTTGGTCGGGAAATTCTCCTACAATGAGCAGTTCTTC

J: TRBJ2-7
V: TRBV7-6
size: few
D: -
CDR3: CASSPDSTRFYEQYF
DNA: TGTGCCAGCAGCCCAGACAGTACCCGCTTCTACGAGCAGTACTTC

J: TRBJ1-2
V: TRBV12-3/TRBV12-4
size: few
D: TRBD1
CDR3: CASSPAGRGNYGYTF
DNA: TGTGCCAGCAGTCCTGCGGGCAGGGGGAACTATGGCTACACCTTC

J: TRBJ2-7
V: TRBV29-1
size: -
D: TRBD1
CDR3: CSAGTGVYEQYF
DNA: TGCAGCGCAGGGACAGGGGTCTACGAGCAGTACTTC

J: TRBJ1-3
V: TRBV20-1
size: -
D: -
CDR3: CSASRPSGNTIYF
DNA: TGCAGTGCTAGTAGGCCTTCTGGAAACACCATATATTTT

J: TRBJ2-3
V: TRBV7-9
size: -
D: -
CDR3: CASSPRGQQYF
DNA: TGTGCCAGCAGCCCCCGGGGTCAGCAGTATTTT

J: TRBJ1-3
V: TRBV5-1
size: -
D: -
CDR3: CASRSYNGNTIYF
DNA: TGCGCCAGCAGAAGTTACAACGGAAACACCATATATTTT

J: TRBJ1-6
V: TRBV20-1
size: -
D: TRBD1
CDR3: CSGGTANNSPLHF
DNA: TGCAGTGGTGGGACAGCTAATAATTCACCCCTCCACTTT

J: TRBJ2-7
V: TRBV30
size: -
D: TRBD1
CDR3: CAWRRQGDYEQYF
DNA: TGTGCCTGGAGGCGGCAGGGGGACTACGAGCAGTACTTC

J: TRBJ2-2
V: TRBV5-1
size: -
D: TRBD1
CDR3: CASSLEGAAGELFF
DNA: TGCGCCAGCAGCTTGGAGGGGGCAGCCGGGGAGCTGTTTTTT

J: TRBJ1-6
V: TRBV7-8
size: -
D: -
CDR3: CASSLAWTAYNSPLHF
DNA: TGTGCCAGCAGCTTAGCGTGGACAGCCTATAATTCACCCCTCCACTTT

J: TRBJ1-2
V: TRBV5-1
size: few
D: TRBD1
CDR3: CASSSNRGRSDGYTF
DNA: TGCGCCAGCAGCTCCAACAGGGGGCGCAGCGATGGCTACACCTTC

J: TRBJ2-7
V: TRBV20-1
size: -
D: TRBD2
CDR3: CSARGLLLAGAHEQYF
DNA: TGCAGTGCTAGAGGCCTCCTACTAGCGGGGGCACACGAGCAGTACTTC

J: TRBJ2-3
V: TRBV5-1
size: -
D: TRBD1
CDR3: CASSLEAGGLADTQYF
DNA: TGCGCCAGCAGCTTGGAGGCAGGGGGTCTGGCAGATACGCAGTATTTT

J: TRBJ2-5
V: TRBV3-1
size: -
D: -
CDR3: CASSQDRGGGKETQYF
DNA: TGTGCCAGCAGCCAAGATCGGGGCGGTGGGAAGGAGACCCAGTACTTC

J: TRBJ2-7
V: TRBV6-4
size: many
D: -
CDR3: CASWLNWPAAYEQYF
DNA: TGTGCCAGCTGGTTGAATTGGCCAGCGGCCTACGAGCAGTACTTC

J: TRBJ2-2
V: TRBV4-1
size: -
D: -
CDR3: CASSQIGQGGAGELFF
DNA: TGCGCCAGCAGCCAAATAGGACAGGGAGGGGCCGGGGAGCTGTTTTTT

J: TRBJ2-1
V: TRBV5-5
size: -
D: -
CDR3: CASSYQYDKFF
DNA: TGTGCCAGCAGCTATCAGTACGATAAGTTCTTC

J: TRBJ2-5
V: TRBV10-3
size: -
D: TRBD2
CDR3: CAISERLALQETQYF
DNA: TGTGCCATCAGTGAGAGACTAGCCCTCCAAGAGACCCAGTACTTC

J: TRBJ2-3
V: TRBV28
size: -
D: -
CDR3: CASTPGGLDTQYF
DNA: TGTGCCAGCACCCCGGGGGGCCTGGATACGCAGTATTTT

J: TRBJ2-3
V: TRBV7-2
size: -
D: TRBD1
CDR3: CASSFSGTAFPQYF
DNA: TGTGCCAGCAGCTTCTCTGGGACAGCGTTCCCGCAGTATTTT

J: TRBJ1-1
V: TRBV5-1
size: -
D: TRBD1
CDR3: CASSPSTGKTAFF
DNA: TGCGCCAGCAGTCCTTCGACAGGGAAAACGGCTTTCTTT

J: TRBJ2-3
V: TRBV6-1
size: -
D: -
CDR3: CASSFTPTDTQYF
DNA: TGTGCCAGCAGCTTTACCCCGACAGATACGCAGTATTTT

J: TRBJ2-7
V: TRBV20-1
size: -
D: -
CDR3: CSARDPGLGSYEQYF
DNA: TGCAGTGCTAGAGATCCGGGATTAGGATCCTACGAGCAGTACTTC

J: TRBJ2-7
V: TRBV4-2
size: once
D: TRBD1
CDR3: CASSPRTGVSYEQYF
DNA: TGTGCCAGCAGCCCAAGGACAGGGGTATCCTACGAGCAGTACTTC

J: TRBJ1-4
V: TRBV6-6
size: -
D: TRBD1
CDR3: CASKGAREKLFF
DNA: TGTGCCAGCAAGGGGGCCCGTGAAAAACTGTTTTTT

J: TRBJ2-5
V: TRBV20-1
size: few
D: -
CDR3: CSARVAGRQETQYF
DNA: TGCAGTGCTAGAGTGGCGGGGCGCCAAGAGACCCAGTACTTC